Following are 29 T cell receptor beta chains from one sample sequenced in a study of T cells in Graves' hyperthyroidism and ophthalmopathy. Using RNA transcripts as the source, TCR beta CDR3 regions were amplified. Using the HTBI primer set, a first-round RT-PCR was run on the TCR CDR3. From the multiplex PCR reads, TCRdb called clonotypes with MiXCR, one entry per CDR3 protein. The sample has 300,000 or so distinct CDR3 sequences, over 15% seen once. Sequencing was done on a sample of blood. These receptor sequences come from a woman in her forties or fifties with Graves' hyperthyroidism.

The V call is TRBV6-1, the J call TRBJ2-6, with D maybe TRBD1 (5 bases). Trimming took 11 bases from V and 0 from J, leaving 11 bases between them. The CDR3 is 14 residues long. Germline-derived CDR1 and CDR2 are MNHNS and SASEGT. The CDR3 nucleotides read TGTGCCGCGAAGACAGTCTCTGGGGCCAACGTCCTGACTTTC. Protein product: CAAKTVSGANVLTF.

With respect to this clonotype: A clone one base away is much larger, so this may be a read error. The rearrangement uses TRBV11-2 and TRBJ2-1; D is undetermined. Germline CDR1 reads SGHAT; CDR2 reads FQNNGV. CDR3 size: 13 residues. V was shortened by 5 bases and J by 5 bases, with 10 bases between the two germline ends. The CDR3 sequence is CASSRETDNEQFF. DNA of the CDR3: TGTGCCAGCAGCCGAGAAACAGACAATGAGCAGTTCTTC.

This clonotype was recorded many times. The rearrangement uses TRBV20-1 and TRBJ2-3, with 10 bases identical to TRBD2. J was trimmed by 1 base and V by 5 bases; bases with no gene match: 3. The CDR3 is 14 amino acids. Germline V gene lookup returns CDR1 DFQATT and CDR2 SNEGSKA (reference sequence). The CDR3 region has the DNA TGCAGTGCTCACCTAGCGGGAGGCACAGATACGCAGTATTTT. The encoded protein is CSAHLAGGTDTQYF.

This clonotype was counted at least ten times. The chain is built from TRBV6-1 and TRBJ2-7, with D unresolved. The CDR3 consists of 16 residues. The germline V gene has CDR1 MNHNS and CDR2 SASEGT. Trimming pared 1 base from V and 0 bases from J, leaving 13 bases between. CDR3 coding DNA: TGTGCCAGCAGTGAAGAGCCGGCCACGAGCTCCTACGAGCAGTACTTC. Translating it yields CASSEEPATSSYEQYF.

This clonotype was found many times. The V call is TRBV11-2, the J call TRBJ2-7; 8 bases map to TRBD2. Germline CDR1 reads SGHAT; CDR2 reads FQNNGV. The CDR3 covers 16 residues. V shed 5 bases, J shed 1 base, and the junction held 10 bases outside the gene matches. CDR3 protein: CASSAFSGRESYEQYF. Here the CDR3 DNA reads TGTGCCAGCAGCGCGTTCAGCGGGAGAGAATCCTACGAGCAGTACTTC.

The J gene is TRBJ1-1, the V gene TRBV20-1; tentative D call: TRBD1 (6 bases). This CDR3 comprises 15 residues. Trimming removed 6 bases from V and 3 bases from J, with 20 bases in between. Looked up from germline, CDR1 is DFQATT and CDR2 is SNEGSKA (reference sequence). CDR3 region: CSAHATGRRDTEAFF. CDR3 nucleotides: TGCAGTGCGCACGCAACAGGGAGGAGGGACACTGAAGCTTTCTTT.

With regard to this clonotype: Relative to the germline gene, one junction end is altered; a read error may explain this. The rearrangement links TRBV28 to TRBJ1-4; D is possibly TRBD1 (6 bases). Germline CDR1 MDHEN, CDR2 SYDVKM. This CDR3 has 15 amino acids. As DNA, the CDR3 is TGTGCCAGCAGTTCGTCCGACAGGTTTAATGAAAAACTGGTTTTT. Protein sequence: CASSSSDRFNEKLVF.

This clonotype has only a few counts. A much larger clone is a single base away; this may be a read error. As the CDR3 is not closed by the conserved phenylalanine or tryptophan, this likely results from a read error. This rearrangement joins TRBV5-1 to TRBJ1-1, with 7 bases identical to TRBD1. J was trimmed by 4 bases and V by 7 bases; bases with no gene match: 7. CDR1 is SGHRS, CDR2 YFSETQ, per germline. The CDR3 sequence is 13 residues long. The CDR3 is CASAGQSGTEAFS. The CDR3 DNA reads TGCGCCAGCGCGGGACAGTCGGGCACTGAAGCTTTCTCT.

The V call is TRBV27, the J call TRBJ2-5; D gene unclear. CDR3 size: 14 residues. Deletions cut 0 bases from V and 5 bases from J, with 10 bases between. Germline V CDR1 and CDR2: MNHEY, SMNVEV (reference sequence). The CDR3 sequence is CASSLSRVGETQYF. CDR3 nucleotide sequence: TGTGCCAGCAGTTTATCAAGGGTTGGGGAGACCCAGTACTTC.

The chain has TRBV30 and TRBJ2-2, with TRBD1 matching 7 bases. J lost 5 bases, V lost 8 bases, and 17 bases had no gene match. Germline lookup yields CDR1 GTSNPN and CDR2 SVGIG (reference sequence). The CDR3 extends over 16 amino acids. CDR3 residues: CASSSQGTDLTGELFF. CDR3 bases: TGTGCCAGTAGTTCTCAAGGGACAGATCTTACCGGGGAGCTGTTTTTT.

The V gene is TRBV28, the J gene TRBJ2-7; D gene uncertain. Germline assignment: CDR1 MDHEN and CDR2 SYDVKM. Between the trimmed V and J ends, which lost 5 bases and 0 bases, there was a span of 11 bases. The CDR3 has 14 amino acids. CDR3 nucleotides: TGTGCCAGCAGTAGTCCCGCTTTCTCCTACGAGCAGTACTTC. Protein product: CASSSPAFSYEQYF.

In this sample, this clonotype turned up a few times. V and J are TRBV28 and TRBJ1-2, with D hard to call. Germline CDR1 and CDR2: MDHEN and SYDVKM. The CDR3 length is 15 residues. V lost 6 bases and J lost 6, with 20 bases in between. This CDR3 reads CASSPGGSWVDGYTF. The CDR3 nucleotides read TGTGCCAGCAGCCCCGGAGGGAGTTGGGTTGATGGCTACACCTTC.

About this clonotype: The junction departs from the called germline gene at one end, perhaps through a read error. This chain links TRBV19 with TRBJ2-2; D remains unclear. Germline V gives CDR1 LNHDA, CDR2 SQIVND (reference sequence). This CDR3 spans 13 amino acids. The CDR3 loop is CASRIGITGELFF. DNA for the CDR3: TGTGCCAGTAGGATAGGTATAACCGGGGAGCTGTTTTTT.

The rearrangement uses TRBV20-1 and TRBJ2-7; TRBD2 matches at 11 bases. Germline lookup yields CDR1 DFQATT and CDR2 SNEGSKA (reference sequence). The V gene end was trimmed by 0 bases and the J gene end by 4 bases; junction bases not matched to a gene: 5. The CDR3 totals 15 residues. The CDR3: CSAREKTSGKYEQYF. The CDR3 DNA is TGCAGTGCTAGAGAAAAGACTAGCGGGAAATACGAGCAGTACTTC.

The CDR3 DNA is TGTGCCAGCATGAAGGGCCTGAACAATGAGCAGTTCTTC. This translates into CASMKGLNNEQFF. This chain uses TRBV7-8 with TRBJ2-1; D not certain. Germline V CDR1 and CDR2: SGHVS, FQNEAQ. CDR3 length: 13 residues. V was trimmed by 7 bases and J by 5 bases, leaving 12 bases between them.

This clonotype was seen more than once but under ten times. J is TRBJ2-4 and V is TRBV20-1, with 8 bases fitting TRBD2. V was clipped by 5 bases and J by 0 bases; unmatched bases: 3. The germline gives CDR1 DFQATT, CDR2 SNEGSKA (reference sequence). This CDR3 has 14 residues. The CDR3: CSALAGLAKNIQYF. CDR3 nucleotides: TGCAGTGCTTTAGCGGGACTAGCCAAAAACATTCAGTACTTC.

This clonotype showed up many times. The genes are TRBV20-1 and TRBJ2-5; TRBD2 aligns across 7 bases. The CDR3 contains 12 residues. CDR1 is DFQATT, CDR2 SNEGSKA, per germline (reference sequence). Trimming cost V 6 bases and J 2 bases; bases outside gene matches: 3. The CDR3 region is CSALAVQETQYF. The CDR3 DNA follows: TGCAGTGCCCTAGCGGTACAAGAGACCCAGTACTTC.

This clonotype was counted a few times. This rearrangement joins TRBV19 to TRBJ1-1, with D unresolved. The CDR3 length is 17 residues. Germline V CDR1 and CDR2: LNHDA, SQIVND (reference sequence). Trimming shortened V by 7 bases and J by 1 base, and 22 bases separated the two germline ends. In DNA form, the CDR3 reads TGTGCCAGTACCACTTTAAAGGGAGGTGAGCAGAACACTGAAGCTTTCTTT. This sequence encodes CASTTLKGGEQNTEAFF.

The rearrangement joins TRBV6-1 to TRBJ1-1; D may be TRBD1 (5 bases). Trimming removed 5 bases at V and 1 base at J, with 11 bases between. CDR1 is MNHNS and CDR2 is SASEGT in the germline V gene. The CDR3 is 14 residues long. The CDR3: CASSPLDTNTEAFF. The CDR3 coding sequence is TGTGCCAGCAGTCCCCTGGACACGAACACTGAAGCTTTCTTT.

The CDR3 spells CASSQVDSEQYF. As DNA, the CDR3 is TGCGCCAGCAGCCAAGTGGACAGCGAGCAGTACTTC. This chain joins TRBV4-1 and TRBJ2-7; perhaps TRBD1 as D (6 bases). Germline V CDR1 and CDR2: MGHRA, YSYEKL. V lost 1 base to trimming and J lost 6 bases, with 7 bases between them. The CDR3 contains 12 residues.

V and J are TRBV7-9 and TRBJ2-7, with 10 bases matching TRBD1. The V gene's germline CDR1 is SEHNR and CDR2 FQNEAQ (reference sequence). After removal of 3 bases from V and 4 bases from J, the junction contained 18 bases not matched to a gene. The CDR3 loop spans 19 amino acids. CDR3 in amino acids: CASSFGPGQGKRSPYEQYF. CDR3 sequence (DNA): TGTGCCAGCAGCTTTGGGCCGGGACAGGGGAAGAGGTCCCCTTACGAGCAGTACTTC.

The table lists this clonotype with a few counts. This chain joins TRBV6-2 or TRBV6-3 and TRBJ2-7; D is ambiguous. V was clipped by 8 bases and J by 3 bases, with 14 bases between them. The CDR3 covers 13 residues. Germline CDR1 MNHEY, CDR2 SVGEGT. CDR3 sequence: CASRKTNLYEQYV. CDR3 nucleotide sequence: TGTGCCAGCCGAAAAACAAATCTCTACGAGCAGTACGTC.

Many counts were recorded for this clonotype. This rearrangement joins TRBV2 to TRBJ2-3; D is possibly TRBD2 (6 bases). Germline V gives CDR1 SNHLY, CDR2 FYNNEI. V shed 2 bases and J shed 8 bases, with 8 bases lying between them. This CDR3 has 12 amino acids. Here the CDR3 reads CASSELGGTQYF. For the CDR3, the DNA is TGTGCCAGCAGTGAATTGGGGGGTACGCAGTATTTT. The whole variable domain, filled in from reference TRBV2 and TRBJ2-3, reads EPEVTQTPSHQVTQMGQEVILRCVPISNHLYFYWYRQILGQKVEFLVSFYNNEISEKSEIFDDQFSVERPDGSNFTLKIRSTKLEDSAMYFCASSELGGTQYFGPGTRLTVL.

For this clonotype: Being one base from a much bigger clone, this may be a read error. V gene TRBV2 combines with J gene TRBJ2-2, with TRBD1 as a possible D gene (5 bases). The CDR3 runs to 14 residues. Looked up from germline, CDR1 is SNHLY and CDR2 is FYNNEI. The CDR3, as DNA: TGTGCCAGCAGGTGGAACAGGAACGCCGGGGAGCTGTTTTTT. As protein: CASRWNRNAGELFF.

The table lists this clonotype with many counts. CDR3 in DNA: TGCGCCAGCAGTGATCCGGGGGGTGGCGAGCAGTACTTC. As protein: CASSDPGGGEQYF. The chain couples TRBV10-1 to TRBJ2-7, with 7 bases that match TRBD2. Germline-derived CDR1 and CDR2 are WNHNN and SYGVQD (reference sequence). V was clipped by 3 bases and J by 6 bases; unmatched bases: 5. The CDR3 covers 13 residues.

The chain uses TRBV4-1 and TRBJ2-2; 8 nucleotides line up with TRBD1. This CDR3 spans 16 amino acids. The germline gives CDR1 MGHRA, CDR2 YSYEKL. The J segment lost 8 bases and the V segment lost 0 bases, leaving 8 bases of the junction unmatched. The CDR3 sequence: CASSQENDRGRGELFF. The CDR3 DNA sequence: TGCGCCAGCAGCCAAGAAAACGACAGGGGAAGGGGGGAGCTGTTTTTT.

This clonotype came up a few times. This CDR3 is CASGKREETQYF. As DNA, the CDR3 is TGTGCCAGCGGAAAGCGGGAAGAGACCCAGTACTTC. This chain links TRBV2 with TRBJ2-5, with D possibly being TRBD2 (6 bases). Per the germline V gene, CDR1 is SNHLY and CDR2 is FYNNEI. Trimming stripped 8 bases from V and 3 bases from J, with 10 bases between. The CDR3 is 12 amino acids.

The rearrangement links TRBV19 to TRBJ2-1, with unresolved D. Germline assignment: CDR1 LNHDA and CDR2 SQIVND (reference sequence). This CDR3 region has 14 residues. V was cut by 1 base and J by 7 bases, with 11 bases left in between. Here the CDR3 reads CASSIALLGNEQFF. CDR3 sequence (DNA): TGTGCCAGTAGTATAGCCCTCCTGGGAAATGAGCAGTTCTTC.

This clonotype showed up many times. This chain joins TRBV27 and TRBJ2-3, with 7 positions matching TRBD1. Germline V lookup: CDR1 MNHEY, CDR2 SMNVEV (reference sequence). The CDR3 runs 15 residues. Germline trimming cut 6 bases from V and 5 bases from J; bases unmatched to any gene: 11. CDR3 region: CASRLGGQILDTQYF. CDR3 nucleotide sequence: TGTGCCAGCAGGCTTGGGGGACAGATTCTAGATACGCAGTATTTT.